The 15 T cell receptor beta chains below come from one sample, sequenced in a study of T cells in narcolepsy. TCRdb's table, derived via immunoSEQ multiplex PCR, lists solely in-frame clones and lacks some. The data show tens of thousands of clones, with around four fifths seen just once and 0.5% to 0.85% held by the top ten. Sequencing was performed on memory (CD45RA-) CD4+ T cells from blood. The source is a human donor in good health.

This chain uses TRBV5-1 with TRBJ2-2; D not resolved. V was pared by 2 bases and J by 5 bases, with 13 bases between. This CDR3 is built from 15 residues. Germline V gene data show CDR1 as SGHRS and CDR2 as YFSETQ. In nucleotides, the CDR3 is TGCGCCAGCAGCTTAGGGCCGTTGGGGACCGGGGAGCTGTTTTTT. It specifies CASSLGPLGTGELFF.

The V call is TRBV29-1, the J call TRBJ1-2; 7 positions match TRBD1. The CDR3 runs 11 residues. Germline lookup yields CDR1 SQVTM and CDR2 ANQGSEA. The CDR3 loop reads CSTTGDYGYTF. In DNA form, the CDR3 reads TGCAGTACAACAGGGGACTATGGCTACACCTTC.

The chain uses TRBV6-6 and TRBJ2-1, with D hard to call. V lost 6 bases and J 4 bases, leaving 13 bases between the germline ends. The germline V gene has CDR1 MNHNY and CDR2 SVGAGI (reference sequence). This CDR3 is 14 amino acids long. The CDR3 DNA reads as TGTGCCAGCAGCAACACTGACTCTTACAATGAGCAGTTCTTC. Translation gives CASSNTDSYNEQFF.

This clone was detected only a few times. The rearrangement links TRBV19 to TRBJ2-2, with TRBD2 identical over 14 bases. The germline V gene has CDR1 LNHDA and CDR2 SQIVND (reference sequence). The CDR3 is 18 residues long. V was pared by 5 bases and J by 4 bases, with 9 bases of the junction left unmatched. The CDR3 is CASSLGLAGGSPTGELFF. The CDR3 DNA follows: TGTGCCAGTAGTCTTGGACTAGCGGGGGGTTCACCCACCGGGGAGCTGTTTTTT.

The genes are TRBV7-6 and TRBJ2-7, with TRBD1 as a possible D gene (6 bases). The germline V gene has CDR1 SGHVS and CDR2 FNYEAQ. CDR3 length: 14 amino acids. V was trimmed by 0 bases and J by 6 bases, leaving 12 bases between them. CDR3 protein: CASSLAAGASEQYV. The CDR3 DNA reads TGTGCCAGCAGCTTAGCGGCAGGGGCGAGCGAGCAGTACGTC.

The gene calls are TRBV28 and TRBJ1-3; tentatively, D is TRBD1 (5 bases). This CDR3 contains 14 residues. V lost 7 bases and J lost 4, with 14 bases in between. Germline V gene data show CDR1 as MDHEN and CDR2 as SYDVKM. DNA of the CDR3: TGTGCCAGCAAGGGCGGGACCGTAGGAAACACCATATATTTT. Encoded protein: CASKGGTVGNTIYF.

This clone has just one count. The chain links TRBV5-6 to TRBJ2-4; 11 bases map to TRBD1. After removal of 2 bases from V and 0 bases from J, the junction contained 7 bases not matched to a gene. The germline V gene encodes CDR1 SGHDT and CDR2 YYEEEE. The CDR3 runs 18 residues. DNA of the CDR3: TGTGCCAGCAGCTTCTGGACAGGGGGCCCTCTAGCCAAAAACATTCAGTACTTC. As protein: CASSFWTGGPLAKNIQYF.

The chain combines TRBV5-1 with TRBJ1-3, with D possibly being TRBD1 (6 bases). This CDR3 is built from 17 residues. The V gene lost 2 bases and the J gene lost 0 bases, with 15 bases spanning the gap. Germline V gene sequence: CDR1 SGHRS, CDR2 YFSETQ. CDR3 bases: TGCGCCAGCAGCTTCCGACCGGGACAAAACTCTGGAAACACCATATATTTT. It translates to CASSFRPGQNSGNTIYF.

The chain carries TRBV18 and TRBJ1-6; D may be TRBD1 (5 bases). Germline assignment: CDR1 KGHSH and CDR2 LQKENI. CDR3 length equals 14 residues. Trimming left V 3 bases short and J 8 bases short, with 11 bases between. The CDR3 nucleotides read TGTGCCAGCTCACCTCGGGACGGTGATTCACCCCTCCACTTT. The encoded protein is CASSPRDGDSPLHF.

The chain carries TRBV30 and TRBJ1-1; D might be TRBD1 (5 bases). Germline V gene lookup returns CDR1 GTSNPN and CDR2 SVGIG (reference sequence). The CDR3 has 11 residues. V was pared by 3 bases and J by 6 bases, with 8 bases between. CDR3 in DNA: TGTGCCTGGAGCCGGGGGGCTGAAGCTTTCTTT. Protein product: CAWSRGAEAFF.

J is TRBJ2-3 and V is TRBV12-5; D is unresolved. The V end lost 1 base, the J end lost 10 bases, and 12 bases lay between the germline ends. Germline V CDR1 and CDR2: LGHNT, FRNRAP. The CDR3 consists of 13 residues. CDR3 bases: TGTGCTAGTGGTTTGGCCCCAGGTTCTCCGCAGTATTTT. Its translation: CASGLAPGSPQYF.

The rearrangement links TRBV6-5 to TRBJ1-6; D unclear. The CDR3 spans 13 residues. With 10 bases removed from V and 3 bases from J, the gap between germline ends came to 10 bases. Germline V lookup: CDR1 MNHEY, CDR2 SVGAGI. The CDR3 DNA follows: TGTGCCACCCGCAGTGACTATAATTCACCCCTCCACTTT. Encoded protein: CATRSDYNSPLHF.

This clone has only a few counts. The CDR3 DNA follows: TGTGCCAGCAGTGAAATTCCGAGTTTGGGGGATACGCAGTATTTT. Its translation is CASSEIPSLGDTQYF. This chain connects TRBV2 to TRBJ2-3; D not certain. The V and J ends lost 2 bases and 6 bases respectively, with 15 bases between them. The CDR3 totals 15 residues. Germline V gives CDR1 SNHLY, CDR2 FYNNEI.

The rearrangement uses TRBV5-6 and TRBJ1-5, with a weak D call TRBD1 (5 bases). Germline V lookup: CDR1 SGHDT, CDR2 YYEEEE. Trimming pared 4 bases from V and 7 bases from J, leaving 15 bases between. The CDR3 runs 14 residues. The CDR3, as DNA: TGTGCCAGCAGCAAGGAGGGACGGGAACAGCCCCAGCATTTT. Its translation: CASSKEGREQPQHF.

The gene calls are TRBV29-1 and TRBJ1-2; D is unclear. Per the germline V gene, CDR1 is SQVTM and CDR2 is ANQGSEA. The ends were cut back, 4 bases at V and 4 bases at J, with 13 bases in the middle. CDR3 size: 13 residues. The DNA of the CDR3 is TGCAGCGTTGTTACAGTGGCTGGCTATGGCTACACCTTC. Amino acid sequence: CSVVTVAGYGYTF.